This T cell receptor beta chain comes out of a study of tumor and adjacent non-tumor tissue in lung cancer. Study context: Stage I to III disease affected 10 men and roughly 5 women aged about 30 to 85.

The template was RNA from unsorted bulk tissue. This clonotype has a handful of counts. A much larger clone sits a single nucleotide away, making a read error possible. Three rounds of nested PCR, following a modified ARM-PCR protocol, produced the TCRbeta library. A single record per CDR3 protein comes from TCRdb applying MiXCR to the multiplex PCR reads. The sample has tens of thousands of distinct CDR3 sequences, around 77% seen once; the top ten hold over 9.5%. The CDR3 covers 13 residues. The germline CDR1 and CDR2 sequences are MDHEN and SYDVKM. The sequencing sample was made of lung tumor tissue. The V call is TRBV28, the J call TRBJ1-1, with D maybe TRBD1 (5 bases). The clonotype comes from a woman aged 45-60 years with non-small cell lung cancer. The CDR3 loop is CARSSFPGTEAFF. CDR3 sequence (DNA): TGTGCCAGGAGTTCTTTTCCAGGGACTGAAGCTTTCTTT.